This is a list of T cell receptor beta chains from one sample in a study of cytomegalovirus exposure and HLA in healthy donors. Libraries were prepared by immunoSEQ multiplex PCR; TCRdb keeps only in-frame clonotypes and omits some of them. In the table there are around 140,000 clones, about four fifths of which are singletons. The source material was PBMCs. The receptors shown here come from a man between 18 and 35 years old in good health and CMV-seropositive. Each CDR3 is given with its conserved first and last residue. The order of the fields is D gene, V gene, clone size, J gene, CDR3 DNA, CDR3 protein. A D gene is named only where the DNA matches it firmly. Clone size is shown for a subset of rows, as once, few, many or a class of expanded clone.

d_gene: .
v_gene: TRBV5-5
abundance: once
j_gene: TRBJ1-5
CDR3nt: TGTGCCAGCAGCTTGGCAGGGGCTGGCAATCAGCCCCAGCATTTT
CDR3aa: CASSLAGAGNQPQHF

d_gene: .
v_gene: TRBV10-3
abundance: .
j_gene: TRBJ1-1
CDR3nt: TGTGCCACCAAGAGAGCGAACACTGAAGCTTTCTTT
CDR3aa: CATKRANTEAFF

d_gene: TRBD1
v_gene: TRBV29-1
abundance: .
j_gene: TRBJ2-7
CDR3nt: TGCAGCGTTGAAGAGGTGAGCGGCGGACAGGGGGCATACGAGCAGTACTTC
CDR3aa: CSVEEVSGGQGAYEQYF

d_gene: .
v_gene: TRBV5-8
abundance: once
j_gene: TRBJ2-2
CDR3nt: TGTGCCAGCAGCTTAGACAAGGGACTTATCACCGGGGAGCTGTTTTTT
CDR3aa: CASSLDKGLITGELFF

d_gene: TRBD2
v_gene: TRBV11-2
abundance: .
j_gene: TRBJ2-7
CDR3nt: TGTGCCAGCAGCCGTCGACTAGCGGGAGGTAGCGAGCAGTACTTC
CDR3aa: CASSRRLAGGSEQYF

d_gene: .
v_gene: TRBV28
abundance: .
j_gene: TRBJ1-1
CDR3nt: TGTGCCAGCAGTTGGAAGTCTCGGGGGTACACTGAAGCTTTCTTT
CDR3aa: CASSWKSRGYTEAFF

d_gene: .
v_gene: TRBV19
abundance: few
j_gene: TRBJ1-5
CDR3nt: TGTGCCAGTACTATATCTCCGGGGGGGAGTCAGCCCCAGCATTTT
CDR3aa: CASTISPGGSQPQHF

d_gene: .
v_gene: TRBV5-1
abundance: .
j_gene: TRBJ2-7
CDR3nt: TGCGCCAGCAGCTTGGCAACAGGGATATACGAGCAGTACTTC
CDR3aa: CASSLATGIYEQYF

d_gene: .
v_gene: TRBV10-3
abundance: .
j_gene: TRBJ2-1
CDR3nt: TGTGCCATCAGTGAAGGGTTAGGGGGCAATGAGCAGTTCTTC
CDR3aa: CAISEGLGGNEQFF

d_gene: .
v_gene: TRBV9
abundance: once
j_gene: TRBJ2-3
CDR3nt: TGTGCCAGCAGCGTCGTCGGGTTGGCTGATACGCAGTATTTT
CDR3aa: CASSVVGLADTQYF

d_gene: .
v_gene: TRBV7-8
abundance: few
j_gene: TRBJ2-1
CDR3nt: TGTGCCAGCAGCTTAGTGGGAGGAACCTACAATGAGCAGTTCTTC
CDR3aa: CASSLVGGTYNEQFF

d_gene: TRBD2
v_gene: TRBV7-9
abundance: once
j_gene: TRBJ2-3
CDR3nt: TGTGCCAGCAGGGCGGGAGACACAGATACGCAGTATTTT
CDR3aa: CASRAGDTDTQYF

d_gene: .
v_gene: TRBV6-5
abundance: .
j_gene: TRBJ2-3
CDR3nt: TGTGCCAGCAGAGATTCGTGGGCGCTCACAGATACGCAGTATTTT
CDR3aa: CASRDSWALTDTQYF

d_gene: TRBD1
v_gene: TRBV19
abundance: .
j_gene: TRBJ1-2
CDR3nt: TGTGCCAGTAGTATAGAATCCACGGACAGGGGCTTGCAAGCCAACTATGGCTACACCTTC
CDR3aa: CASSIESTDRGLQANYGYTF

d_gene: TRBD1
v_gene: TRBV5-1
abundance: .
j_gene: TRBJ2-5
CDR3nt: TGCGCCAGCAGCTCCGGACAGGGTCAAGAGACCCAGTACTTC
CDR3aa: CASSSGQGQETQYF

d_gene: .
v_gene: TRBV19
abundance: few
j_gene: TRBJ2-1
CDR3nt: TGTGCCAGTAGTATAGTTAAATTAGGCGCGGGCGGGGAGCAGTTCTTC
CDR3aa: CASSIVKLGAGGEQFF

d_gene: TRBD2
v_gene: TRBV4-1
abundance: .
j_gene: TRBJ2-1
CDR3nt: TGCGCCAGCAGCCAAGAAAAGGGACTAGCGGGAAAGTACAATGAGCAGTTCTTC
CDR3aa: CASSQEKGLAGKYNEQFF

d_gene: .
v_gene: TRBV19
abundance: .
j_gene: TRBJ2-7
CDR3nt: TGTGCCAGTAGTGTCGGGACACCTCGGGACGAGCAGTACTTC
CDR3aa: CASSVGTPRDEQYF

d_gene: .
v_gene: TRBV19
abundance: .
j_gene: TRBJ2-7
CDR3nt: TGTGCCAGTAGTCTCCAGGGATCGTCCTACGAGCAGTACTTC
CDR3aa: CASSLQGSSYEQYF

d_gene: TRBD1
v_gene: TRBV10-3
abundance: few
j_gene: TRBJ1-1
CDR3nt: TGTGCCATCAGTGCGGGACAGGGTAGTTTCGTAGCTTTCTTT
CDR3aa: CAISAGQGSFVAFF

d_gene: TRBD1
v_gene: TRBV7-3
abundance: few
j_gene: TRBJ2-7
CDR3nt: TGTGCCAGCAGCTCCCAGGGGGCCTACGAGCAGTACTTC
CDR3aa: CASSSQGAYEQYF

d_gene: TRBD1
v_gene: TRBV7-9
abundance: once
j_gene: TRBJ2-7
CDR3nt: TGTGCCAGCAGCTTACCCCGGACAGGGGAGGGCTACGAGCAGTACTTC
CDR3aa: CASSLPRTGEGYEQYF